One and the same sample provided the 4 T cell receptor beta chains below, sequenced in a study of Ad26.COV2.S vaccination and SARS-CoV-2 variants. Treatment given: around 19 received Ad26.COV2.S at low or high dose, single or two shots; about 5 received placebo; per-sample allocation not given. After the first vaccine or placebo injection, samples were drawn on day 63. The assay was immunoSEQ multiplex PCR, and TCRdb's table has in-frame clones only and misses some. The data show about 420,000 clones, around 89% seen once. The sample was peripheral blood, taken in a trial of Ad26.COV2.S vaccine versus placebo. The receptors here all came from a person aged 18-60 years who received the Ad26.COV2.S COVID-19 vaccine or a placebo.

This chain uses TRBV6-2 or TRBV6-3 with TRBJ2-7, with 7 bases that match TRBD2. V dropped 5 bases and J dropped 5; count of bases not matched to a gene: 9. CDR3 length: 14 residues. Germline CDR1 and CDR2: MNHEY and SVGEGT. The CDR3 protein is CASSTQIGGDEQYF. CDR3 coding DNA: TGTGCCAGCAGTACCCAAATTGGGGGGGACGAGCAGTACTTC.

The chain links TRBV27 to TRBJ1-2; TRBD1 matches at 7 bases. The V gene's germline CDR1 is MNHEY and CDR2 SMNVEV (reference sequence). Trimming took 6 bases from V and 0 from J; bases not matched to a gene: 4. The CDR3 contains 14 residues. CDR3 nucleotide sequence: TGTGCCAGCAGGGGGACAGCCGCTAACTATGGCTACACCTTC. It is translated as CASRGTAANYGYTF.

The J gene is TRBJ2-6, the V gene TRBV9; D assignment may be TRBD1 or TRBD2 (5 bases each). The V gene's germline CDR1 is SGDLS and CDR2 YYNGEE. V was trimmed by 5 bases and J by 0 bases, leaving 15 bases between them. This CDR3 region has 17 residues. The CDR3: CASSEGPVSSGANVLTF. CDR3 coding DNA: TGTGCCAGCAGTGAGGGGCCGGTTAGCTCTGGGGCCAACGTCCTGACTTTC.

CDR3: CASRHLQEYTEAFF. The CDR3 region has the DNA TGTGCCAGCAGACATTTACAGGAGTACACTGAAGCTTTCTTT. The J gene is TRBJ1-1, the V gene TRBV14, with D maybe TRBD1 (5 bases). The CDR3 is 14 amino acids. V gave up 6 bases and J gave up 3 bases, with 14 bases separating them. Germline V lookup: CDR1 SGHDN, CDR2 FVKESK. Drawing the rest from reference TRBV14 and TRBJ1-1, the complete variable domain is EAGVTQFPSHSVIEKGQTVTLRCDPISGHDNLYWYRRVMGKEIKFLLHFVKESKQDESGMPNNRFLAERTGGTYSTLKVQPAELEDSGVYFCASRHLQEYTEAFFGQGTRLTVV.